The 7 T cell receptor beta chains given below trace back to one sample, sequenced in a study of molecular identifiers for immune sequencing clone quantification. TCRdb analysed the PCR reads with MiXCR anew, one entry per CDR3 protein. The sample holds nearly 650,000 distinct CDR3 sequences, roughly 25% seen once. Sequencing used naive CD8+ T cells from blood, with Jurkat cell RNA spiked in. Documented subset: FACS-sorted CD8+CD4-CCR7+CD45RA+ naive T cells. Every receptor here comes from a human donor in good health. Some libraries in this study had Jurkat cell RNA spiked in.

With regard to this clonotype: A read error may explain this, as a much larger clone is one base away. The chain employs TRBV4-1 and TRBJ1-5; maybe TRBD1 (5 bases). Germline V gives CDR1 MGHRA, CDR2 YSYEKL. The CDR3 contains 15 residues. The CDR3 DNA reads TGCGCCAGCAGCCAAGAGGGACGAGAAAATCAGTCCCAGCATTTT. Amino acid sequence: CASSQEGRENQSQHF.

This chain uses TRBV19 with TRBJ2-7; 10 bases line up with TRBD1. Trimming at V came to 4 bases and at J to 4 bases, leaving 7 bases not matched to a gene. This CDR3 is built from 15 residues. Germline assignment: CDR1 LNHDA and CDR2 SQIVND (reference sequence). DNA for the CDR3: TGTGCCAGTAGTAGGGGGACAGGGGTGGCGTACGAGCAGTACTTC. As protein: CASSRGTGVAYEQYF.

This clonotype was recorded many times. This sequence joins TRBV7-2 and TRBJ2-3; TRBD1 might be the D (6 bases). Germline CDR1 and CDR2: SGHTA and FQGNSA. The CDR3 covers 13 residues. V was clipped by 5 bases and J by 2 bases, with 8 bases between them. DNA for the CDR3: TGTGCCAGCAGCCGGGACAACACAGATACGCAGTATTTT. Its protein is CASSRDNTDTQYF.

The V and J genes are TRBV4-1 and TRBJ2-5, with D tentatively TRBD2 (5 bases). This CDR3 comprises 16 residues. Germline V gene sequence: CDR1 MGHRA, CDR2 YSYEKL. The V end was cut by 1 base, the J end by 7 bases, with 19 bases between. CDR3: CASSQGTEAVHGTQYF. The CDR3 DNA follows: TGCGCCAGCAGCCAAGGAACGGAAGCGGTCCATGGGACCCAGTACTTC.

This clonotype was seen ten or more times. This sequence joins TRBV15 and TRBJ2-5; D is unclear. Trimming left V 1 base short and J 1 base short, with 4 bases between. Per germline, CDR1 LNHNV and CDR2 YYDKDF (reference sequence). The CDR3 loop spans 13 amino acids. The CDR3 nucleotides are TGTGCCACCAGCAGAGTAATCCAAGAGACCCAGTACTTC. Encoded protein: CATSRVIQETQYF.

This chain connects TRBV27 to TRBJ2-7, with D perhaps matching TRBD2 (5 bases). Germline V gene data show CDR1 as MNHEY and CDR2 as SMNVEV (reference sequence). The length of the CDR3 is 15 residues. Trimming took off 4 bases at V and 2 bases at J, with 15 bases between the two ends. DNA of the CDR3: TGTGCCAGCAGTTCCGCTATCGGGGTTCCCTACGAGCAGTACTTC. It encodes CASSSAIGVPYEQYF.

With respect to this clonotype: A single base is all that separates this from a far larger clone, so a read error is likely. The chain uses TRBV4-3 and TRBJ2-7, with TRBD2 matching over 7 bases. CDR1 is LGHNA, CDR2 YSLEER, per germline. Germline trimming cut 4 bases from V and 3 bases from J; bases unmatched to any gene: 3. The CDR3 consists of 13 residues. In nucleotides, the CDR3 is TGCGCCAGCAGCCCAGTAGCGGGCTACGAGCAGTACTTC. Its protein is CASSPVAGYEQYF.